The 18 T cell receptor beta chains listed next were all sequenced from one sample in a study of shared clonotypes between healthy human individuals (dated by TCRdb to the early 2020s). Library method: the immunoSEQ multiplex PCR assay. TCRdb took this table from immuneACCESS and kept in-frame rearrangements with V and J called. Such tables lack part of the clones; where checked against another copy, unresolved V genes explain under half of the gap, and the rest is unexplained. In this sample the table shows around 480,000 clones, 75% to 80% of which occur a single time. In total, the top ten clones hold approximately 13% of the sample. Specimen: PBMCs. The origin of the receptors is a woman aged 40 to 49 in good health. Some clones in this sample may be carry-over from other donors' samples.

The DNA for the CDR3 is TGTGCCAGCAGTTTAAAGGTTTGGGGGTCCATGAACACTGAAGCTTTCTTT. Its protein product is CASSLKVWGSMNTEAFF. The chain carries TRBV27 and TRBJ1-1, with D possibly matching TRBD1 (5 bases). V was cut by 2 bases and J by 0 bases, with 16 bases left in between. The CDR3 extends over 17 amino acids. CDR1 is MNHEY, CDR2 SMNVEV, per germline (reference sequence).

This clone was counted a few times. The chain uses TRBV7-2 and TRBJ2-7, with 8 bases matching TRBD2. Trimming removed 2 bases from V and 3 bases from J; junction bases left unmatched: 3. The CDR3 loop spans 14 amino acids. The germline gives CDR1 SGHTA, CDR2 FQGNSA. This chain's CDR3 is CASSLPGTSYEQYF. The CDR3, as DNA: TGTGCCAGCAGCTTACCCGGGACTAGCTACGAGCAGTACTTC. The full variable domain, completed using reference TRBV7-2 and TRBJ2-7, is GAGVSQSPSNKVTEKGKDVELRCDPISGHTALYWYRQSLGQGLEFLIYFQGNSAPDKSGLPSDRFSAERTGGSVSTLTIQRTQQEDSAVYLCASSLPGTSYEQYFGPGTRLTVT.

The CDR3 bases are TGTGCCTGGAGTGCCCCCCGGGAAGCTAATGAAAAACTGTTTTTT. Encoded protein: CAWSAPREANEKLFF. The chain combines TRBV30 with TRBJ1-4, with no clear D. Per the germline V gene, CDR1 is GTSNPN and CDR2 is SVGIG (reference sequence). The CDR3 is made up of 15 amino acids. Deletions cut 1 base from V and 3 bases from J, with 12 bases between.

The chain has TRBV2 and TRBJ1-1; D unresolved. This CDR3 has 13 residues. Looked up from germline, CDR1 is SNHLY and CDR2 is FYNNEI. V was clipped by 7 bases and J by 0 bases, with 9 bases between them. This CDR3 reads CASMELLNTEAFF. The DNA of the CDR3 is TGTGCCAGCATGGAGCTCCTGAACACTGAAGCTTTCTTT.

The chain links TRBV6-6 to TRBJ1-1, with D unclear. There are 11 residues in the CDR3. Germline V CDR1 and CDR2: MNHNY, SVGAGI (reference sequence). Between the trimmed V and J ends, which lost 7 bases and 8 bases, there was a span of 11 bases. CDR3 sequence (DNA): TGTGCCAGCATCGCGGTGCACGAAGCTTTCTTT. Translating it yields CASIAVHEAFF.

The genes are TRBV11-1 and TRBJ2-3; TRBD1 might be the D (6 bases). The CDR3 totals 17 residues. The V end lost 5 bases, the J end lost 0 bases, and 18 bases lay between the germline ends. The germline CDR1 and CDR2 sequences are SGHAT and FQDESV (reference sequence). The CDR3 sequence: CASSKGVSGSSTDTQYF. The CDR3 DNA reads TGTGCCAGCAGCAAGGGGGTCAGCGGTTCTAGCACAGATACGCAGTATTTT.

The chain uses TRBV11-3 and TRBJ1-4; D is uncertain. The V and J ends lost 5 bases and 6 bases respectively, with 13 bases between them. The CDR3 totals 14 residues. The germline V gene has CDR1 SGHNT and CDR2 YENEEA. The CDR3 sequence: CASSVPGLYEKLFF. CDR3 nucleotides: TGTGCCAGCAGCGTCCCGGGTCTCTATGAAAAACTGTTTTTT.

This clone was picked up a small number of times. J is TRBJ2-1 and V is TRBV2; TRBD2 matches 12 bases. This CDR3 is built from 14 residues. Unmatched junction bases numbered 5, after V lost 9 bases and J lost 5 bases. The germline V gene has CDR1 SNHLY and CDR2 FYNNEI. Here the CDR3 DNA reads TGTGCCAGTGGACTAGCGGGACTTAACAATGAGCAGTTCTTC. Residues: CASGLAGLNNEQFF.

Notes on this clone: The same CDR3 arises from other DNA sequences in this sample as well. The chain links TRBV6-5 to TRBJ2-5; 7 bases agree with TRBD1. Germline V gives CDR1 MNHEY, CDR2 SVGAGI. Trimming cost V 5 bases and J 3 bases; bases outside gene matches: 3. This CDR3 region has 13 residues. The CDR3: CASSLDREETQYF. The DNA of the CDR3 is TGTGCCAGCAGTCTAGACAGGGAAGAGACCCAGTACTTC.

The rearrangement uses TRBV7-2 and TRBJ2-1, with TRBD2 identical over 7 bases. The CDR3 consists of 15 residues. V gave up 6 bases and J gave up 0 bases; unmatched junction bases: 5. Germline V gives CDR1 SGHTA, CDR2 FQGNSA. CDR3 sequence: CASRPSGSSYNEQFF. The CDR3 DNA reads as TGTGCCAGCAGACCTAGCGGAAGCTCCTACAATGAGCAGTTCTTC.

The CDR3 sequence: CATRETTPSEQYF. CDR3 in DNA: TGTGCCACACGAGAGACTACCCCCTCCGAGCAGTACTTC. The chain recombines TRBV10-3 with TRBJ2-7, with D maybe TRBD2 (5 bases). V lost 10 bases, J lost 6 bases, and 19 bases lay in between. CDR3 length: 13 residues. Germline-derived CDR1 and CDR2 are ENHRY and SYGVKD.

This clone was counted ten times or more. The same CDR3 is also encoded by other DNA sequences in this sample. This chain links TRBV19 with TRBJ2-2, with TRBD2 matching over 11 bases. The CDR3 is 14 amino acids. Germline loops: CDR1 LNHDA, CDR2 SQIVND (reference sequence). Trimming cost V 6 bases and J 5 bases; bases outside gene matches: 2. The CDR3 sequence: CASRLAGGTGELFF. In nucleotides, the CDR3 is TGTGCCAGTAGGCTAGCGGGAGGAACCGGGGAGCTGTTTTTT.

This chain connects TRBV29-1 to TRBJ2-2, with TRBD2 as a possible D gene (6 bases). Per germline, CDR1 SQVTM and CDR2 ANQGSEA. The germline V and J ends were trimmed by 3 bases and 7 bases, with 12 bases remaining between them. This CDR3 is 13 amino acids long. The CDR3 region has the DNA TGCAGCGTTGACATCCGCGGGAACGGGGAGCTGTTTTTT. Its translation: CSVDIRGNGELFF.

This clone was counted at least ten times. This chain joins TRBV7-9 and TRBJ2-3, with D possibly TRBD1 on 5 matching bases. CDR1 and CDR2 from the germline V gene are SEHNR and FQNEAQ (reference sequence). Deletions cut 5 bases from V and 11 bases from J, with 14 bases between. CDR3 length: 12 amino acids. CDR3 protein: CASSPQGTGQYF. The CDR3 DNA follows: TGTGCCAGCAGCCCTCAGGGAACTGGGCAGTATTTT. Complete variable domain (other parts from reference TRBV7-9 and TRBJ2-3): DTGVSQNPRHKITKRGQNVTFRCDPISEHNRLYWYRQTLGQGPEFLTYFQNEAQLEKSRLLSDRFSAERPKGSFSTLEIQRTEQGDSAMYLCASSPQGTGQYFGPGTRLTVL.

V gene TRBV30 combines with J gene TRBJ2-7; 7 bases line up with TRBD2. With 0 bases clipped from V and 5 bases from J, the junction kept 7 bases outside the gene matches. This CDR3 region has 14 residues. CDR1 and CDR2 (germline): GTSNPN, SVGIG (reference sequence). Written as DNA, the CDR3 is TGTGCCTGGAGTGTAGGGGTTGCGGGAGACGAGCAGTACTTC. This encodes CAWSVGVAGDEQYF.

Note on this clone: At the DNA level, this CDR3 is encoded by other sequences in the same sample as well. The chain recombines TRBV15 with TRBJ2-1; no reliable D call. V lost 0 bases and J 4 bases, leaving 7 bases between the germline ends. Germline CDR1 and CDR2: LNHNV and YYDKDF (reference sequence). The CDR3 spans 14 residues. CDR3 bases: TGTGCCACCAGCAGAGATCGTGGATACAATGAGCAGTTCTTC. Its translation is CATSRDRGYNEQFF. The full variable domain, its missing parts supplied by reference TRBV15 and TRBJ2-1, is DAMVIQNPRYQVTQFGKPVTLSCSQTLNHNVMYWYQQKSSQAPKLLFHYYDKDFNNEADTPDNFQSRRPNTSFCFLDIRSPGLGDTAMYLCATSRDRGYNEQFFGPGTRLTVL.

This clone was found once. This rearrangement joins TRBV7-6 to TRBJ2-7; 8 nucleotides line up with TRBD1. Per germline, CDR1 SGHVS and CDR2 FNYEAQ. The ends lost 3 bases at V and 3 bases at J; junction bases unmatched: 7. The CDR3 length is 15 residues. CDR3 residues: CASSLDRDRIYEQYF. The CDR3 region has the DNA TGTGCCAGCAGCTTGGACCGGGACAGGATCTACGAGCAGTACTTC.

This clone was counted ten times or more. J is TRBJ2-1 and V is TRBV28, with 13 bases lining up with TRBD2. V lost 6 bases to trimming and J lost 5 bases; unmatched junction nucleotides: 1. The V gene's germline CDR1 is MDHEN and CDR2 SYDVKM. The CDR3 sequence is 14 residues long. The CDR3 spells CASRGLAGHNEQFF. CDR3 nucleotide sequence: TGTGCCAGCAGGGGACTAGCGGGGCACAATGAGCAGTTCTTC.